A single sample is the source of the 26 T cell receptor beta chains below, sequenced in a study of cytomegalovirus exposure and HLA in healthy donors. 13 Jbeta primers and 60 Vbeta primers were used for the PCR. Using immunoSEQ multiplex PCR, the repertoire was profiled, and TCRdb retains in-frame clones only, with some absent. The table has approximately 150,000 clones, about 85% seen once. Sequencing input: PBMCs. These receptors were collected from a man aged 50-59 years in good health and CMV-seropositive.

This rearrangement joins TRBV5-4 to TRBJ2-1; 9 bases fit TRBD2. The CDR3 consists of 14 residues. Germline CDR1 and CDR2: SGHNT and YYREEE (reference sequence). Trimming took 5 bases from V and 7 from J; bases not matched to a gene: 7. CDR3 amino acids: CASRAGGRGNEQFF. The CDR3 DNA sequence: TGTGCCAGCAGGGCGGGGGGGCGGGGAAATGAGCAGTTCTTC. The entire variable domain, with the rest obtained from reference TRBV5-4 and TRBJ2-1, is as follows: ETGVTQSPTHLIKTRGQQVTLRCSSQSGHNTVSWYQQALGQGPQFIFQYYREEENGRGNFPPRFSGLQFPNYSSELNVNALELDDSALYLCASRAGGRGNEQFFGPGTRLTVL.

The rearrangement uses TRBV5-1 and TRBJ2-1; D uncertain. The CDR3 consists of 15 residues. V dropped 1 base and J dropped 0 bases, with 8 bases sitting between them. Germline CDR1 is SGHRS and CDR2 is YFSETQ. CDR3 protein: CASSLYGSSYNEQFF. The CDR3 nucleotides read TGCGCCAGCAGCTTGTACGGTAGCTCCTACAATGAGCAGTTCTTC. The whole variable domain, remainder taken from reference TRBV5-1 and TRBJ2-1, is KAGVTQTPRYLIKTRGQQVTLSCSPISGHRSVSWYQQTPGQGLQFLFEYFSETQRNKGNFPGRFSGRQFSNSRSEMNVSTLELGDSALYLCASSLYGSSYNEQFFGPGTRLTVL.

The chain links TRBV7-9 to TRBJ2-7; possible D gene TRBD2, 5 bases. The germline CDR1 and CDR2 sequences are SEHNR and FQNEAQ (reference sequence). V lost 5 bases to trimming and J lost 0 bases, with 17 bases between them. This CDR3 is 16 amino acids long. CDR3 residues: CASSAPLEAFSYEQYF. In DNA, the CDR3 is TGTGCCAGCAGCGCACCCTTGGAGGCCTTCTCCTACGAGCAGTACTTC. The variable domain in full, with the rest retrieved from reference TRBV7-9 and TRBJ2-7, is DTGVSQNPRHKITKRGQNVTFRCDPISEHNRLYWYRQTLGQGPEFLTYFQNEAQLEKSRLLSDRFSAERPKGSFSTLEIQRTEQGDSAMYLCASSAPLEAFSYEQYFGPGTRLTVT.

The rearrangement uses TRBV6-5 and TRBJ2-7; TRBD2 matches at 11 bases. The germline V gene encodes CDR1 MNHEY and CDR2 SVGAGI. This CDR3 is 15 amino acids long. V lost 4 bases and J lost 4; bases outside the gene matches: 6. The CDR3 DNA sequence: TGTGCCAGCAGTTCCGGGACTAGCGGAGGGTACGAGCAGTACTTC. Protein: CASSSGTSGGYEQYF.

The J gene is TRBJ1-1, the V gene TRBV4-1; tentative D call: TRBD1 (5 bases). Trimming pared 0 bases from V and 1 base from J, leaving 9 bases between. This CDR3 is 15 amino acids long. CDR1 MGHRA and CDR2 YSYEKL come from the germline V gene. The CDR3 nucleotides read TGCGCCAGCAGCCAAGATCTTAGGGGGAACACTGAAGCTTTCTTT. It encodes CASSQDLRGNTEAFF.

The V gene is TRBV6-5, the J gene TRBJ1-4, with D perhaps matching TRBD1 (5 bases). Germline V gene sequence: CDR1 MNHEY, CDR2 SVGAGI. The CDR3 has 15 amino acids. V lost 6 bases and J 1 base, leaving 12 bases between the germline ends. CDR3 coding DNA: TGTGCCAGCAGCCGGACAAGGAGAACTAATGAAAAACTGTTTTTT. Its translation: CASSRTRRTNEKLFF.

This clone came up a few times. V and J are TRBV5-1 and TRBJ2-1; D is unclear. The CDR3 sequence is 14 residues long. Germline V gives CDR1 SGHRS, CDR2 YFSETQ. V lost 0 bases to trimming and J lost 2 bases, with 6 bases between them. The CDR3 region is CASSLGVAYNEQFF. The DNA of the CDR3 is TGCGCCAGCAGCTTGGGAGTAGCCTACAATGAGCAGTTCTTC. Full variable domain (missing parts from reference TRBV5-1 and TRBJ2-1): KAGVTQTPRYLIKTRGQQVTLSCSPISGHRSVSWYQQTPGQGLQFLFEYFSETQRNKGNFPGRFSGRQFSNSRSEMNVSTLELGDSALYLCASSLGVAYNEQFFGPGTRLTVL.

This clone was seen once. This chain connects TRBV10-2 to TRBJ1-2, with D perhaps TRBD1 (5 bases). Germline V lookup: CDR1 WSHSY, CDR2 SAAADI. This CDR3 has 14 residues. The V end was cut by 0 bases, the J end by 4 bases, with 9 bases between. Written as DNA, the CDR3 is TGCGCCAGCAGTGAGTCGAACAGGCGCTATGGCTACACCTTC. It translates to CASSESNRRYGYTF.

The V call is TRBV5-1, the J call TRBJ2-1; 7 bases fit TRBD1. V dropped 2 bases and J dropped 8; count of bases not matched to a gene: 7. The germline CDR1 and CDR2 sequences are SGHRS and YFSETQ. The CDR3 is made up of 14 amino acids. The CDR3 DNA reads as TGCGCCAGCAGCTTCCGGGACAGTAGGTATGAGCAGTTCTTC. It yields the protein CASSFRDSRYEQFF.

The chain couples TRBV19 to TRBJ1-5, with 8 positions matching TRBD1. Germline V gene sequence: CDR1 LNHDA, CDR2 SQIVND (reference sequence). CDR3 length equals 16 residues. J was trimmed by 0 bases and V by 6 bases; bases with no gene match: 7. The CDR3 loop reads CASSPWTGNSNQPQHF. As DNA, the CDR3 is TGTGCCAGTAGCCCCTGGACAGGGAATAGCAATCAGCCCCAGCATTTT.

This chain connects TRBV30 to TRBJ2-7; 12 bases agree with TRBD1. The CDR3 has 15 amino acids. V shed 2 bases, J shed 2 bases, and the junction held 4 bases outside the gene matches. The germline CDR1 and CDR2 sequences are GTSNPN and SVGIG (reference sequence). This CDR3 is CAWSTRDRGPYEQYF. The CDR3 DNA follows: TGTGCCTGGAGTACCCGGGACAGGGGGCCCTACGAGCAGTACTTC.

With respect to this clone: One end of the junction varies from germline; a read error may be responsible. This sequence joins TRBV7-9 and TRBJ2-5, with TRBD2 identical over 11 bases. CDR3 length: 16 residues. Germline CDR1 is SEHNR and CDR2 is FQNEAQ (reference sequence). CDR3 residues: CSSSFELAGGWETQYF. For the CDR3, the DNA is TGTTCCAGCAGCTTCGAGCTAGCGGGAGGCTGGGAGACCCAGTACTTC.

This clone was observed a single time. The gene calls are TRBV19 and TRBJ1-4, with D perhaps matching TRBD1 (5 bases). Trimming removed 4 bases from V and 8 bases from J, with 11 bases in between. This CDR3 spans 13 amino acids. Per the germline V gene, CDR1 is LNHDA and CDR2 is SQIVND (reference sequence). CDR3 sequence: CASSKEGREKLFF. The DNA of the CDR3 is TGTGCCAGTAGTAAGGAGGGGCGAGAAAAACTGTTTTTT.

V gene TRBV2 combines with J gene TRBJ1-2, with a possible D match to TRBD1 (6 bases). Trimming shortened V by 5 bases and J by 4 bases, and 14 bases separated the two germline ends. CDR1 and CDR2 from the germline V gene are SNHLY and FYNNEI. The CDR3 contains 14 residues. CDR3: CASSLQGRVYGYTF. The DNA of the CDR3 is TGTGCCAGCAGTCTACAGGGACGGGTCTATGGCTACACCTTC.

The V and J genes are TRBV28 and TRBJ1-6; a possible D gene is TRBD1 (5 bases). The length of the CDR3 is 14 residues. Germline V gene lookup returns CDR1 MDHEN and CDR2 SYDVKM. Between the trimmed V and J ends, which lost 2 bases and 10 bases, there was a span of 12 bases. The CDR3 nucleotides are TGTGCCAGCAGTTTAGATCAGGGAAGGTCACCCCTCCACTTT. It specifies CASSLDQGRSPLHF.

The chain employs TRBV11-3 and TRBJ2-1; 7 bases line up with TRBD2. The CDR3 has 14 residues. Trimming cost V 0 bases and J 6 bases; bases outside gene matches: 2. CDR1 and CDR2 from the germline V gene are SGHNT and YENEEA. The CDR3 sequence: CASSLEGTTNEQFF. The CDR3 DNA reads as TGTGCCAGCAGCTTAGAGGGGACTACCAATGAGCAGTTCTTC.

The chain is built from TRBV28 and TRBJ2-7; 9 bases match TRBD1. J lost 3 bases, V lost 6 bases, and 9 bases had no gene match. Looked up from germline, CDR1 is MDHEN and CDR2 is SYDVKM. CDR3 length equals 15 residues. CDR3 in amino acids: CASSQPGQGIYEQYF. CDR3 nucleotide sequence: TGTGCCAGCAGCCAACCGGGACAGGGAATCTACGAGCAGTACTTC.

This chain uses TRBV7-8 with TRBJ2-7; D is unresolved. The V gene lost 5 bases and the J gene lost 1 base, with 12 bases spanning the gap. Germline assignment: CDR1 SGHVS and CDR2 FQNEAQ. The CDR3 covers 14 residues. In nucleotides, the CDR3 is TGTGCCAGCAGCCTCGCGGCTAGGTCCTACGAGCAGTACTTC. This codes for CASSLAARSYEQYF.

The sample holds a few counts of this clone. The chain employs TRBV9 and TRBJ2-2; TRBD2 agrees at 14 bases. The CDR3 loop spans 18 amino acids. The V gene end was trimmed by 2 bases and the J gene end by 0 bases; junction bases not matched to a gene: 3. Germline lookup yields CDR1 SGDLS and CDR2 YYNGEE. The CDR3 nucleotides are TGTGCCAGCAGCGTGACTAGCGGGGGGGCAGCGAACACCGGGGAGCTGTTTTTT. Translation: CASSVTSGGAANTGELFF.

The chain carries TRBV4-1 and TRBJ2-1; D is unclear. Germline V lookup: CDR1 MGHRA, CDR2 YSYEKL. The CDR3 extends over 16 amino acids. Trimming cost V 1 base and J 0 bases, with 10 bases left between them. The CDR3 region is CASSQVRLSSYNEQFF. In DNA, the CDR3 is TGCGCCAGCAGCCAAGTACGCCTGAGCTCCTACAATGAGCAGTTCTTC.

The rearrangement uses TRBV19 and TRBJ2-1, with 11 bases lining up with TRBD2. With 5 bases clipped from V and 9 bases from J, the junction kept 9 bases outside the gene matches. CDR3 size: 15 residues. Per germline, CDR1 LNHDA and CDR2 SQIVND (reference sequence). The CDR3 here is CASSGLAGGSGEQFF. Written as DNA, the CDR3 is TGTGCCAGTAGTGGGCTAGCGGGAGGTAGCGGTGAGCAGTTCTTC.

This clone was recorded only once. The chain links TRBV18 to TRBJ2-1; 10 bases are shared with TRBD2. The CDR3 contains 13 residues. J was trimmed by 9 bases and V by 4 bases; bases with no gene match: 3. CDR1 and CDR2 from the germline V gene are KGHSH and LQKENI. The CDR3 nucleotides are TGTGCCAGCTCACTCGGGACTAGCGCTGAGCAGTTCTTC. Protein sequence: CASSLGTSAEQFF.

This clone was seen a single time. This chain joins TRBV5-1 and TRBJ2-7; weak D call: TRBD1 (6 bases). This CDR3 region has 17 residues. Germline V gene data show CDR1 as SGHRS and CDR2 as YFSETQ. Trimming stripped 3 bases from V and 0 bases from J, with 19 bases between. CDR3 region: CASSSSPQGPSSYEQYF. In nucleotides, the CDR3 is TGCGCCAGCAGCTCCTCCCCACAGGGCCCAAGCTCCTACGAGCAGTACTTC.

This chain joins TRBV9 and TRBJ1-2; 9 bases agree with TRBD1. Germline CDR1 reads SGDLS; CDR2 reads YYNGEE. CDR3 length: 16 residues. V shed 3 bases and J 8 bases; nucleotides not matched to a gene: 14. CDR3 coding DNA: TGTGCCAGCAGCGACTCCCGGGACAGGGATCGCGTCGGCTACACCTTC. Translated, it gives CASSDSRDRDRVGYTF.

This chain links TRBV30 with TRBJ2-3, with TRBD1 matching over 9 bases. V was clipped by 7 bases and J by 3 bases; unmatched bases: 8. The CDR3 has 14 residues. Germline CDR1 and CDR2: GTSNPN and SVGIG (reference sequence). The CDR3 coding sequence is TGTGCCTCCGAGGTGACAGGGGGGACAGATACGCAGTATTTT. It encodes CASEVTGGTDTQYF.

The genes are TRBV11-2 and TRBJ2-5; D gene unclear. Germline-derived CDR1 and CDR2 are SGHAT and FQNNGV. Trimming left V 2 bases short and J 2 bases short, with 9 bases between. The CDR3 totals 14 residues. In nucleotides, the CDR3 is TGTGCCAGCAGCTTAACGAGCAGGCAAGAGACCCAGTACTTC. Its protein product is CASSLTSRQETQYF.